This T cell receptor (beta chain) stems from a study of blood T cells in healthy people across ages. Combining a sample-barcoded 5' primer with a J-beta primer mix, a second PCR ran for roughly 7 to 12 cycles. TCRdb fed the 5' RACE reads into MiXCR, producing one record per CDR3 protein. The sample holds approximately 1.5 million distinct CDR3 sequences; about 31% are singletons and the top ten take around 11%. This clonotype was recorded a few times. Trimming took 3 bases from V and 1 from J, leaving 9 bases between them. Germline values: CDR1 DFQATT, CDR2 SNEGSKA (reference sequence). The CDR3 is made up of 13 amino acids.

Sequenced input: blood. This chain uses TRBV20-1 with TRBJ1-1; D not resolved. This receptor was obtained from a woman in her thirties in good health. CDR3 sequence reads: CSASYVANTEAFF. The CDR3 DNA reads as TGCAGTGCTAGTTACGTGGCGAACACTGAAGCTTTCTTT.